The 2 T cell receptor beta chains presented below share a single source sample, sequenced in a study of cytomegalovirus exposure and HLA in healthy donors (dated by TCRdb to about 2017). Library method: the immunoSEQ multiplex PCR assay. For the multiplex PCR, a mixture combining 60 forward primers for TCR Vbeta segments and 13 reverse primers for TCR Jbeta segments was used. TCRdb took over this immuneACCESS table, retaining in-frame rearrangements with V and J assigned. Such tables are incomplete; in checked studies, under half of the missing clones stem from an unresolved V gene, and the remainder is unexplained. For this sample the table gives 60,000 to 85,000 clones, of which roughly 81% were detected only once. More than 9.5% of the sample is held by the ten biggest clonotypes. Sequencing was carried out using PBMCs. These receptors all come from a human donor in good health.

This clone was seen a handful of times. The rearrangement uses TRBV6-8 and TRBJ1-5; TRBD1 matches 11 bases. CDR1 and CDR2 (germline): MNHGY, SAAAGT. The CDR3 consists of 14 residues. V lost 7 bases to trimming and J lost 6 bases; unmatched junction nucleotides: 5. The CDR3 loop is CASNWTGGCQPQHF. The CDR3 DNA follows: TGTGCCAGCAATTGGACAGGGGGCTGTCAGCCCCAGCATTTT.

CDR3 loop: CASSSLAGDNEQFF. Written as DNA, the CDR3 is TGTGCCAGCAGTTCACTAGCGGGAGACAATGAGCAGTTCTTC. The rearrangement joins TRBV6-6 to TRBJ2-1, with TRBD2 matching 11 bases. J was trimmed by 5 bases and V by 4 bases; bases with no gene match: 1. Germline assignment: CDR1 MNHNY and CDR2 SVGAGI (reference sequence). This CDR3 has 14 residues.